A single sample is the source of the 3 T cell receptor beta chains below, sequenced in a study of cytotoxic CD8 clonotypes in ibrutinib-treated CLL. TCRdb keeps only in-frame clones here, not all; method: immunoSEQ multiplex PCR. The sample holds a few hundred thousand clones, around three quarters seen once. The sample was PBMCs, taken after 24 months of ibrutinib treatment. These receptors were collected from a human donor with chronic lymphocytic leukemia.

V gene TRBV18 combines with J gene TRBJ2-7, with 9 positions matching TRBD2. CDR1 and CDR2 (germline): KGHSH, LQKENI. The CDR3 extends over 14 amino acids. The trim removed 6 bases at V and 0 bases at J, leaving 3 bases unmatched. CDR3 region: CASSSGRSSYEQYF. CDR3 coding DNA: TGTGCCAGCTCGAGCGGGAGGAGCTCCTACGAGCAGTACTTC.

This clone was seen just once. The V gene is TRBV18, the J gene TRBJ1-6; TRBD1 aligns across 9 bases. V shed 8 bases and J 8 bases; nucleotides not matched to a gene: 4. The CDR3 runs 13 residues. Per germline, CDR1 KGHSH and CDR2 LQKENI. CDR3 nucleotides: TGTGCCAGCATGGGACAGGGTGATTCACCCCTCCACTTT. Translated: CASMGQGDSPLHF.

The chain joins TRBV15 to TRBJ2-1, with TRBD2 matching over 7 bases. Germline values: CDR1 LNHNV, CDR2 YYDKDF (reference sequence). V was clipped by 3 bases and J by 1 base; unmatched bases: 0. This CDR3 is 14 amino acids long. CDR3 in amino acids: CATSSSGSYNEQFF. The CDR3 coding sequence is TGTGCCACCAGCAGTAGCGGGTCCTACAATGAGCAGTTCTTC.